This TCR beta chain stems from a study of T cells after yellow fever vaccination. Overall study context: SMART-Seq v4 Ultra Low Input served to prepare low-cell-number fractions.

General study findings and limits: Researchers noted that a small share of clonotypes showed up in both CD4 and CD8 compartments. Reappearance after the booster was observed for most primary-vaccination clones (roughly 96% CD4, less than 90% CD8).

A word on this clonotype: Its specificity is unknown.

A universal primer site and UMIs were added as TCR cDNA was made by 5'RACE template switching. One entry per CDR3 protein results from TCRdb running MiXCR on the 5' RACE reads. Of 450,000 to 650,000 distinct CDR3 sequences listed, roughly 14% are singletons. The source is a man aged 30 to 45 who received the YFV17D yellow fever vaccine. Sequenced here: PBMCs, sampled on the day of the yellow fever booster vaccination.

Here the CDR3 DNA reads TGTGCGGGAGGGTCAGATACGCAGTATTTT. It yields the protein CAGGSDTQYF. The chain combines TRBV5-4 with TRBJ2-3, with TRBD2 matching over 7 bases. In germline, CDR1 is SGHNT, CDR2 YYREEE (reference sequence). The CDR3 is 10 residues long.